This TCR beta chain was recorded in a study of shared clonotypes between healthy human individuals. Study results and caveats: What naive subsets generally showed was a larger estimated richness than memory subsets showed. About 5% of naive CD4 clonotypes were shared across a few donors.

About this clone: Its antigen remains unidentified.

Each subset's genomic DNA was shared equally among a number of immunoSEQ plates. Clones were read by immunoSEQ multiplex PCR, and TCRdb kept only the in-frame ones, dropping some. Here the sample spans about 1.5 million clones, approximately 98% being singletons. This clonotype originated in a man younger than 40 in good health. The specimen was naive CD4+ T cells sorted from blood. Stated subset: CD45RA+ positively selected.

CDR3 in amino acids: CASSSFPGPMNTGELFF. CDR3 DNA sequence: TGCGCCAGCAGCTCATTCCCGGGACCGATGAACACCGGGGAGCTGTTTTTT. The rearrangement links TRBV5-1 to TRBJ2-2; D might be TRBD1 or TRBD2, each matching 5 bases. This CDR3 contains 17 residues. Trimming removed 3 bases from V and 1 base from J, with 16 bases in between. In germline, CDR1 is SGHRS, CDR2 YFSETQ.